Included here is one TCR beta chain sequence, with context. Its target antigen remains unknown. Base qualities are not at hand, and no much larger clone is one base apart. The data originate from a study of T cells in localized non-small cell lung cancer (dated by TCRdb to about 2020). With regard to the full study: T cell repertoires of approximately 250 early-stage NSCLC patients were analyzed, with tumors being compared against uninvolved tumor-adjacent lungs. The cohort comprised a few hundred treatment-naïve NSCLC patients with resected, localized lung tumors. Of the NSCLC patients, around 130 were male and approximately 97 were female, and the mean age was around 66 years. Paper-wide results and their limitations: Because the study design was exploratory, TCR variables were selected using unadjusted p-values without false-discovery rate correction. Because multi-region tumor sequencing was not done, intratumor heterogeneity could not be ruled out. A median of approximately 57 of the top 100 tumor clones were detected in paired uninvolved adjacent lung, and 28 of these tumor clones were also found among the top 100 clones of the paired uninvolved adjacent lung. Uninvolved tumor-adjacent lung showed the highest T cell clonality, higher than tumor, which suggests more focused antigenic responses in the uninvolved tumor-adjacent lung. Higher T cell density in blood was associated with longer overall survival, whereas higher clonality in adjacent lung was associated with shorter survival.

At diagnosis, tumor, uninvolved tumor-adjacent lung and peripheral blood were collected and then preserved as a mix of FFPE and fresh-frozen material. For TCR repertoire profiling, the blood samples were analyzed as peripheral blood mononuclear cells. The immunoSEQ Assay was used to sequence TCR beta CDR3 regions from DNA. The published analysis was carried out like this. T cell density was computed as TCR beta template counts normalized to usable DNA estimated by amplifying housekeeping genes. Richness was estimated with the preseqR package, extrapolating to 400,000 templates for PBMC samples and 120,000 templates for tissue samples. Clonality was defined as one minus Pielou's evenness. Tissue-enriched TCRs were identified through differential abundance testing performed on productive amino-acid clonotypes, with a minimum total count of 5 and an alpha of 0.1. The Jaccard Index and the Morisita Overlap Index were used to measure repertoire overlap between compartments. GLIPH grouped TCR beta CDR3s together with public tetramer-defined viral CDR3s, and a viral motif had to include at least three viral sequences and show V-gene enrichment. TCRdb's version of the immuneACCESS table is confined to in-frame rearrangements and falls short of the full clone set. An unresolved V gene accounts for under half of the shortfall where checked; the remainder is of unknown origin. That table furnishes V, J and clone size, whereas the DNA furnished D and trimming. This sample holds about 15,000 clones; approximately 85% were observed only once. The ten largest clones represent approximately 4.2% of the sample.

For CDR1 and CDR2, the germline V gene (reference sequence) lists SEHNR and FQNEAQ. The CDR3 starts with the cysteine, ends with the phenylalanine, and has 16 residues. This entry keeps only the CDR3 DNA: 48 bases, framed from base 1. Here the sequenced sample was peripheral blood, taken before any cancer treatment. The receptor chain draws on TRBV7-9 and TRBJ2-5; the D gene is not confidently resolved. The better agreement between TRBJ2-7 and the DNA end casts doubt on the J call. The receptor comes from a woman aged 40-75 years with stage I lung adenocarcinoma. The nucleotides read TGTGCCAGCAGCTTCTCGCTCACTCAGACTCACTACGAGCAGTACTTC. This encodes CASSFSLTQTHYEQYF.